A selection of T cell receptor beta chains follows, all from one sample in a study of shared clonotypes between healthy human individuals. This table comes from immunoSEQ multiplex PCR, and its TCRdb copy is limited to in-frame clones, with some not included. The repertoire includes about a million clones, about 75% of them detected once, and around 1.5% sits in the top ten. Sequencing was done on a sample of memory CD4+ T cells sorted from blood. Receptors were obtained from a man younger than 35 in good health. The CDR3 runs from the conserved cysteine through the conserved F or W. Each record gives: clone size, J gene, V gene, D gene, CDR3 DNA, CDR3 protein. D genes are given only for firm matches. Size tells how often a clone was seen (once, few, many) or the class of an expanded clone, and some rows leave it out.

>NA|TRBJ2-5|TRBV7-2|NA
TGTGCCAGCAGCCTCCGGGCCACAGAGACCCAGTACTTC
CASSLRATETQYF
>few|TRBJ2-1|TRBV7-2|NA
TGTGCCAGCGGTCCCCGGGACCTTACCTACAATGAGCAGTTCTTC
CASGPRDLTYNEQFF
>NA|TRBJ1-6|TRBV13|NA
TGTGCCAGCAGCTCCCACTCCTATAATTCACCCCTCCACTTT
CASSSHSYNSPLHF
>NA|TRBJ2-3|TRBV29-1|TRBD2
TGCAGCGTTGTGCCCAGCGGGGGGGGTTGGGATACGCAGTATTTT
CSVVPSGGGWDTQYF
>NA|TRBJ2-7|TRBV30|NA
TGTGCCTGGAGTGTAAATGTGGGCCAGGGCCACTTC
CAWSVNVGQGHF
>NA|TRBJ2-7|TRBV15|NA
TGTGCCACCAGCAGAGATCAGGGCCCCTACGAGCAGTACTTC
CATSRDQGPYEQYF
>NA|TRBJ1-6|TRBV7-2|NA
TGTGCCAGCAGCTTAGCGTCTCAGTATAATTCACCCCTCCACTTT
CASSLASQYNSPLHF
>NA|TRBJ1-5|TRBV19|NA
TGTGCCAGTAGTAGCCCACAGATCCTCCCGAGGCAGCCCCAGCATTTT
CASSSPQILPRQPQHF
>NA|TRBJ2-7|TRBV18|TRBD2
TGTGCCAGCTCACCACCGGCTAGCGGGCACGAGCAGTACTTC
CASSPPASGHEQYF
>NA|TRBJ2-3|TRBV4-1|TRBD2
TGCGCCAGCAGCCAAGAGGGACTAGCATCCACAGATACGCAGTATTTT
CASSQEGLASTDTQYF
>NA|TRBJ2-5|TRBV7-2|TRBD1
TGTGCCAGCAGCTTAGAGCCGACAGGGAGACGAGAGACCCAGTACTTC
CASSLEPTGRRETQYF
>NA|TRBJ1-5|TRBV10-3|NA
TGTGCCATCAGTGACGGGGGCAATCAGCCCCAGCATTTT
CAISDGGNQPQHF
>NA|TRBJ2-7|TRBV7-3|TRBD1
TGTGCCAGCAGCTCTGGACAGGGGTCGAGGCAGTACTTC
CASSSGQGSRQYF
>NA|TRBJ2-7|TRBV30|TRBD2
TGTGCCTGGTCGACTAGCGGGGGGTTCTACGAGCAGTACTTC
CAWSTSGGFYEQYF
>NA|TRBJ1-1|TRBV25-1|NA
TGTGCCAGCAGTGAATCCGCAGGGGTGAACACTGAAGCTTTCTTT
CASSESAGVNTEAFF
>NA|TRBJ1-3|TRBV12-5|NA
TGTGCTAGTGGTTCTTCCGGAAACACCATATATTTT
CASGSSGNTIYF
>NA|TRBJ2-7|TRBV10-3|NA
TGTGCCATCAGTGAGAATGGCGTCGAGCAGTACTTC
CAISENGVEQYF
>NA|TRBJ1-5|TRBV6-5|NA
TGTGCCAGCAGTTACGATGGGCGAAATCAGCCCCAGCATTTT
CASSYDGRNQPQHF
>NA|TRBJ1-1|TRBV10-3|NA
TGTGCCATCAGTGAGTCTGGGTCCCCGAACACTGAAGCTTTCTTT
CAISESGSPNTEAFF
>NA|TRBJ2-7|TRBV7-9|NA
TGTGCCAGCAGCCCACCCTTCGCTAAACCAAATTCCTACGAGCAGTACTTC
CASSPPFAKPNSYEQYF
>NA|TRBJ2-1|TRBV5-6|NA
TGTGCCAGCAGCCCAGGTGGGGGTCGCTACAATGAGCAGTTCTTC
CASSPGGGRYNEQFF
>many|TRBJ1-6|TRBV7-2|NA
TGTGCCAGCAGCTTAGATCGGGGTGATAATTCACCCCTCCACTTT
CASSLDRGDNSPLHF